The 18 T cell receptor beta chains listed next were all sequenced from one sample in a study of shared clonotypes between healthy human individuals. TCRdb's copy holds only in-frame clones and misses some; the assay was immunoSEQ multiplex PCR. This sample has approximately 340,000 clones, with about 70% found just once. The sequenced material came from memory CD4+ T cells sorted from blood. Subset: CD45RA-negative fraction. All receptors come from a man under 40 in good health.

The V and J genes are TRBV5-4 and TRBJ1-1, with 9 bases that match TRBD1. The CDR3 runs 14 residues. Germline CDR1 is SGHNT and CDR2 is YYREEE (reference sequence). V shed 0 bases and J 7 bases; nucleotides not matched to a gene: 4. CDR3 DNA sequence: TGTGCCAGCAGCTTGGACAGGGGGCTCAGTGAAGCTTTCTTT. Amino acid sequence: CASSLDRGLSEAFF.

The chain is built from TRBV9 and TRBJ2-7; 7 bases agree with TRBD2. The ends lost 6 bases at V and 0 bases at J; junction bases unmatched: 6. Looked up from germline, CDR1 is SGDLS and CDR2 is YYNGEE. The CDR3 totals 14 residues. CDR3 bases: TGTGCCAGCACCTCTAGCGGAAGCTCCTACGAGCAGTACTTC. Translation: CASTSSGSSYEQYF.

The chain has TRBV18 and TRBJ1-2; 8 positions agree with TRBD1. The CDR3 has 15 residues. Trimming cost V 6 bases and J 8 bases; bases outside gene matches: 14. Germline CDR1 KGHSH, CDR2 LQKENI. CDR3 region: CASSPRGQEGYGYTF. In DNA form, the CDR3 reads TGTGCCAGCTCCCCTCGGGGACAGGAAGGTTACGGCTACACCTTC.

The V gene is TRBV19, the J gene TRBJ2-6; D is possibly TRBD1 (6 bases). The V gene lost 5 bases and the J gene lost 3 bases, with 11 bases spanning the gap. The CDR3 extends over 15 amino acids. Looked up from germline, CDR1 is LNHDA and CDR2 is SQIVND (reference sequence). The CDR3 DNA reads TGTGCCAGTAGTGCACAGGGCGTTGGGGCCAACGTCCTGACTTTC. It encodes CASSAQGVGANVLTF. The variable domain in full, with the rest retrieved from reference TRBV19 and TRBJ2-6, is DGGITQSPKYLFRKEGQNVTLSCEQNLNHDAMYWYRQDPGQGLRLIYYSQIVNDFQKGDIAEGYSVSREKKESFPLTVTSAQKNPTAFYLCASSAQGVGANVLTFGAGSRLTVL.

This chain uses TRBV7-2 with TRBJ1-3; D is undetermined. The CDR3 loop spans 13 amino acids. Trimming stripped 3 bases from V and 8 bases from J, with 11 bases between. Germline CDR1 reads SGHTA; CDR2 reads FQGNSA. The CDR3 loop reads CASSLGPRDTIYF. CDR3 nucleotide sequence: TGTGCCAGCAGCTTGGGTCCCCGTGACACCATATATTTT.

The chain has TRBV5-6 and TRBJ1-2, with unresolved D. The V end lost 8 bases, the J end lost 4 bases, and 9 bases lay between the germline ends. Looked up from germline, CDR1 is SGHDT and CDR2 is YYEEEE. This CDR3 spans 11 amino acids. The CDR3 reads CASSTVYGYTF. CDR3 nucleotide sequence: TGTGCCAGTTCGACGGTCTATGGCTACACCTTC.

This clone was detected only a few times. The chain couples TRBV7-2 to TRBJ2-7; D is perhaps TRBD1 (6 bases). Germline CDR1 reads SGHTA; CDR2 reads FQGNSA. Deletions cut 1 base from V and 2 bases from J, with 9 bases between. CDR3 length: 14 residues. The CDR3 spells CASSLVGTTYEQYF. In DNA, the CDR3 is TGTGCCAGCAGCTTAGTAGGGACAACCTACGAGCAGTACTTC.

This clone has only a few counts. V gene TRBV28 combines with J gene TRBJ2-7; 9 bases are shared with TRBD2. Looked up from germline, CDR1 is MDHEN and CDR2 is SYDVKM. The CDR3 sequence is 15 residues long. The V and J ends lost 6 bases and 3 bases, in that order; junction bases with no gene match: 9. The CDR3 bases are TGTGCCAGCAGCCAGCCGGCAGCGGGAGGCTACGAGCAGTACTTC. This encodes CASSQPAAGGYEQYF.

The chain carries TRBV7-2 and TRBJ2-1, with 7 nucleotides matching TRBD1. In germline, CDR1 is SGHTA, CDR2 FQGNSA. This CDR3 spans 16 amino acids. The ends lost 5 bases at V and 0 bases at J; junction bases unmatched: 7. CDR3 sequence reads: CASSPGGSASYNEQFF. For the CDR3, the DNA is TGTGCCAGCAGCCCAGGGGGTAGCGCCTCCTACAATGAGCAGTTCTTC.

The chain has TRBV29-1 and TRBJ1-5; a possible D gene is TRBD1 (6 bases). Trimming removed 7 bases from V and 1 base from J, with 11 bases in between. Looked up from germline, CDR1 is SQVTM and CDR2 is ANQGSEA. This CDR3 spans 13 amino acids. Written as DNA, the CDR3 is TGCAGCGCGATGGACAGAAGCAATCAGCCCCAGCATTTT. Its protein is CSAMDRSNQPQHF.

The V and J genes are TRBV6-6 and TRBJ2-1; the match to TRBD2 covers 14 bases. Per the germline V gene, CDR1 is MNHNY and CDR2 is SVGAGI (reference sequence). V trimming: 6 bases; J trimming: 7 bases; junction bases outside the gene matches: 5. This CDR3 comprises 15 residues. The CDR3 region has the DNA TGTGCCAGCAGAACAGGGACTAGCGGGAGAAATGAGCAGTTCTTC. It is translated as CASRTGTSGRNEQFF.

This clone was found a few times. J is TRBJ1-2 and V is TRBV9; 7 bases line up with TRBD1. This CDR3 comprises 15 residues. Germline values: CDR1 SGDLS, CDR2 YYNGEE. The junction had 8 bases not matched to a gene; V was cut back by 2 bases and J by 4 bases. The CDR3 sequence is CASSVEDRDSYGYTF. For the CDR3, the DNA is TGTGCCAGCAGCGTCGAAGACCGGGACAGCTATGGCTACACCTTC.

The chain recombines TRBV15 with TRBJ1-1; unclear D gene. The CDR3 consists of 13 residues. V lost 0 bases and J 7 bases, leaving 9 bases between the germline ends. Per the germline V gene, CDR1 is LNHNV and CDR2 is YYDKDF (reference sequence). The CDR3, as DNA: TGTGCCACCAGCAGAGAAAGAGAACGTGAAGCTTTCTTT. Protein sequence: CATSREREREAFF.

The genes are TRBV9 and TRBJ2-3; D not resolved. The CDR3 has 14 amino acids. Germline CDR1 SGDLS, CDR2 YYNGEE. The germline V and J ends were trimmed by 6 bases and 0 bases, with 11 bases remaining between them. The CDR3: CASNGLTSTDTQYF. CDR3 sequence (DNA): TGTGCCAGCAACGGGTTAACTAGCACAGATACGCAGTATTTT.

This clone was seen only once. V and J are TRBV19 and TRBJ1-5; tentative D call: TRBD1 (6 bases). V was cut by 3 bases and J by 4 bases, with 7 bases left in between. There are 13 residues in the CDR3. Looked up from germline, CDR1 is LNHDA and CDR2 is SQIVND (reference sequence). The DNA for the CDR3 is TGTGCCAGTAGTATTACAGGGAATCAGCCCCAGCATTTT. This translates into CASSITGNQPQHF.

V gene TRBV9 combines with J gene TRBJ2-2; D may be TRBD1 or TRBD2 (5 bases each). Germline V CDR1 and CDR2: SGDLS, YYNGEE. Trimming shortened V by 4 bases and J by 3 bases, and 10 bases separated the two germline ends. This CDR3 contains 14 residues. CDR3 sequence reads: CASSFWDDTGELFF. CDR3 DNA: TGTGCCAGCAGCTTTTGGGACGACACCGGGGAGCTGTTTTTT.

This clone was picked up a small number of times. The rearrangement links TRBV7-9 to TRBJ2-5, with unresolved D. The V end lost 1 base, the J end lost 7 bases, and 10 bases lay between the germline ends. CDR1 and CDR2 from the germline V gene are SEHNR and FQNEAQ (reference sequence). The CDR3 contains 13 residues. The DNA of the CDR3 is TGTGCCAGCAGCTTAGGGACCCTTGGGACCCAGTACTTC. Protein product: CASSLGTLGTQYF.

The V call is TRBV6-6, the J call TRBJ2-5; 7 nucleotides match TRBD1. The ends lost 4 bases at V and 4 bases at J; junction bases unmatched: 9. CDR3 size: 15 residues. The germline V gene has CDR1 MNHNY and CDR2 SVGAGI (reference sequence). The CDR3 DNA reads TGTGCCAGCAGTTCGGATGACAGGGTGGGAGAGACCCAGTACTTC. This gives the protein CASSSDDRVGETQYF.